These 26 T cell receptor beta chains share one sample of origin, sequenced in a study. In TCRdb, the RT-PCR reads were re-called with MiXCR into one record per CDR3 protein. Among several thousand distinct CDR3 sequences listed, around a third were seen once. The sequencing input was memory CD4+ T cells from salivary gland. The receptors originated from a female donor with primary Sjogren's syndrome.

The chain couples TRBV5-1 to TRBJ2-2, with D perhaps being TRBD1 or TRBD2 (5 bases each). CDR1 and CDR2 from the germline V gene are SGHRS and YFSETQ. V lost 4 bases and J lost 4, with 11 bases in between. The CDR3 loop spans 14 amino acids. The CDR3 coding sequence is TGCGCCAGCAGCCCCGAGGGGTCCACCGGGGAGCTGTTTTTT. Translation gives CASSPEGSTGELFF.

The V gene is TRBV20-1, the J gene TRBJ2-5; D may be TRBD1 or TRBD2 (5 bases each). This CDR3 region has 13 residues. CDR1 is DFQATT, CDR2 SNEGSKA, per germline (reference sequence). V was trimmed by 4 bases and J by 5 bases, leaving 14 bases between them. In nucleotides, the CDR3 is TGCAGTGCTAAAGCCGGGGCGGACGAGACCCAGTACTTC. This gives the protein CSAKAGADETQYF.

This clonotype was recorded at least ten times. J is TRBJ1-6 and V is TRBV14; D is unclear. CDR3 length: 15 amino acids. V lost 5 bases and J 5 bases, leaving 13 bases between the germline ends. Germline CDR1 is SGHDN and CDR2 is FVKESK. CDR3 loop: CASSSQEFDNSPLHF. DNA of the CDR3: TGTGCCAGCAGCTCTCAAGAGTTCGATAATTCACCCCTCCACTTT.

This clonotype is categorized as medium-sized. This chain joins TRBV6-5 and TRBJ2-1, with TRBD2 matching over 10 bases. The CDR3 is made up of 12 amino acids. After removal of 6 bases from V and 13 bases from J, the junction contained 6 bases not matched to a gene. Germline V gene sequence: CDR1 MNHEY, CDR2 SVGAGI. For the CDR3, the DNA is TGTGCCAGCAGCCTAACTAGCGGGGTCCAGTTCTTC. This codes for CASSLTSGVQFF.

In this sample, this clonotype turned up many times. This chain links TRBV9 with TRBJ2-2; 8 bases match TRBD2. The germline CDR1 and CDR2 sequences are SGDLS and YYNGEE. V lost 4 bases to trimming and J lost 1 base; unmatched junction nucleotides: 3. The length of the CDR3 is 15 residues. This CDR3 is CASSSRGGNTGELFF. DNA of the CDR3: TGTGCCAGCAGCTCCCGGGGGGGGAACACCGGGGAGCTGTTTTTT.

This clonotype has just a few counts. The junction departs from germline at one end; a sequencing error may be responsible. The J gene is TRBJ1-5, the V gene TRBV19; possible D gene TRBD1, 6 bases. Germline CDR1 is LNHDA and CDR2 is SQIVND (reference sequence). This CDR3 is 14 amino acids long. The CDR3: CASSIQQGNHPQHF. Here the CDR3 DNA reads TGTGCCAGTAGTATTCAACAGGGCAATCACCCCCAGCATTTT.

This chain connects TRBV7-2 to TRBJ2-7; tentative D call: TRBD2 (6 bases). V dropped 5 bases and J dropped 2 bases, with 10 bases sitting between them. CDR1 SGHTA and CDR2 FQGNSA come from the germline V gene. This CDR3 has 13 amino acids. CDR3 amino acids: CASSQRAPYEQYV. The CDR3 DNA reads as TGTGCCAGCAGCCAGCGGGCGCCCTACGAGCAGTACGTC.

The chain recombines TRBV27 with TRBJ1-5; D is unclear. Germline V CDR1 and CDR2: MNHEY, SMNVEV (reference sequence). The CDR3 length is 13 residues. Trimming stripped 3 bases from V and 8 bases from J, with 11 bases between. This CDR3 reads CASSFSGWKPQHF. The CDR3 bases are TGTGCCAGCAGTTTTTCGGGGTGGAAGCCCCAGCATTTT.

V usage is TRBV9 and J usage is TRBJ2-1; TRBD1 matches at 11 bases. Germline CDR1 SGDLS, CDR2 YYNGEE. CDR3 length: 16 residues. Trimming at V came to 2 bases and at J to 5 bases, leaving 6 bases not matched to a gene. CDR3: CASSVGQGGVNNEQFF. The CDR3 coding sequence is TGTGCCAGCAGCGTGGGACAGGGGGGGGTGAACAATGAGCAGTTCTTC.

Sample share makes this clonotype large. The rearrangement uses TRBV29-1 and TRBJ1-2; weak D call: TRBD1 (6 bases). The V end lost 1 base, the J end lost 2 bases, and 11 bases lay between the germline ends. In germline, CDR1 is SQVTM, CDR2 ANQGSEA. CDR3 length: 14 amino acids. In nucleotides, the CDR3 is TGCAGCGTTGAAGGGACAGCCTCCAACTATGGCTACACCTTC. Translated, it gives CSVEGTASNYGYTF.

The chain uses TRBV20-1 and TRBJ2-1, with 7 bases lining up with TRBD2. This CDR3 comprises 16 residues. CDR1 and CDR2 (germline): DFQATT, SNEGSKA (reference sequence). J gave up 10 bases and V 0 bases, and 15 bases lay outside the gene matches. This chain's CDR3 is CSARDPLREGGFEQFF. CDR3 DNA sequence: TGCAGTGCTAGAGATCCCTTGAGGGAGGGCGGTTTCGAGCAGTTCTTC.

By share of the sample, this clonotype is medium-sized. The chain recombines TRBV4-3 with TRBJ2-3; either TRBD1 or TRBD2 may fit D (5 bases each). The CDR3 sequence is 15 residues long. The ends were cut back, 0 bases at V and 3 bases at J, with 10 bases in the middle. The germline V gene encodes CDR1 LGHNA and CDR2 YSLEER. CDR3 loop: CASSQDSGATDTQYF. Written as DNA, the CDR3 is TGCGCCAGCAGCCAAGATTCCGGGGCAACAGATACGCAGTATTTT.

This clonotype was seen only a few times. The chain recombines TRBV19 with TRBJ2-2, with 12 nucleotides matching TRBD2. V dropped 5 bases and J dropped 0; count of bases not matched to a gene: 1. Germline CDR1 is LNHDA and CDR2 is SQIVND (reference sequence). The CDR3 length is 16 residues. The CDR3 loop reads CASSRTSGTNTGELFF. Here the CDR3 DNA reads TGTGCCAGTAGTCGGACTAGCGGGACGAACACCGGGGAGCTGTTTTTT.

At least ten counts were recorded for this clonotype. The chain carries TRBV12-3 or TRBV12-4 and TRBJ1-3; D is ambiguous. Trimming removed 3 bases from V and 0 bases from J, with 6 bases in between. The CDR3 spans 14 residues. This CDR3 is CASSLSGSGNTIYF. CDR3 in DNA: TGTGCCAGCAGTTTGTCCGGCTCTGGAAACACCATATATTTT.

By its share, this clonotype is medium-sized. The CDR3 protein is CASTLGGASGQETQYF. The CDR3 nucleotides are TGTGCCAGCACTTTGGGGGGGGCTAGCGGACAAGAGACCCAGTACTTC. V gene TRBV5-4 combines with J gene TRBJ2-5; perhaps TRBD2 as D (7 bases). The CDR3 consists of 16 residues. V gave up 6 bases and J gave up 2 bases, with 20 bases separating them. Germline CDR1 SGHNT, CDR2 YYREEE (reference sequence).

The table lists this clonotype with many counts. The rearrangement joins TRBV21-1 to TRBJ2-1; the D call in the table, TRBD2, was not verified against the DNA. TRBV21-1 is noted as a pseudogene. This CDR3 has 17 residues. The CDR3 protein is CASSKTGTSGMYNEQFF. Written as DNA, the CDR3 is TGTGCCAGCAGCAAGACCGGGACTAGCGGGATGTACAATGAGCAGTTCTTC.

This clonotype is deemed medium-sized. V gene TRBV5-1 combines with J gene TRBJ2-7; the D gene is possibly TRBD2 (6 bases). The CDR3 has 13 residues. Germline loops: CDR1 SGHRS, CDR2 YFSETQ. The germline V and J ends were trimmed by 4 bases and 5 bases, with 13 bases remaining between them. CDR3 in amino acids: CASSRILAHEQYF. As DNA, the CDR3 is TGCGCCAGCAGCAGGATACTAGCCCACGAGCAGTACTTC.

By share, this clonotype counts as large. The J gene is TRBJ2-3, the V gene TRBV29-1; the D gene could be TRBD1 or TRBD2 (5 bases each). The CDR3 sequence is 13 residues long. Trimming left V 8 bases short and J 5 bases short, with 17 bases between. The germline CDR1 and CDR2 sequences are SQVTM and ANQGSEA. CDR3 protein: CSFHGAGGDTQYF. The DNA of the CDR3 is TGCAGCTTCCATGGGGCAGGAGGAGATACGCAGTATTTT.

The CDR3 DNA reads TGTGCCAGCAGCTTAGATGCGGGTATGAACACTGAAGCTTTCTTT. Protein sequence: CASSLDAGMNTEAFF. The rearrangement links TRBV11-3 to TRBJ1-1; no reliable D call. Germline-derived CDR1 and CDR2 are SGHNT and YENEEA. Trimming left V 0 bases short and J 0 bases short, with 8 bases between. This CDR3 region has 15 residues.

By sample fraction, this clonotype is medium-sized (0.01 to 0.1%). The chain uses TRBV11-2 and TRBJ1-1, with D hard to call. Germline lookup yields CDR1 SGHAT and CDR2 FQNNGV. V dropped 0 bases and J dropped 10 bases, with 12 bases sitting between them. The CDR3 length is 13 residues. In DNA, the CDR3 is TGTGCCAGCAGCTTAGATCGGCCCAATGGAGCTTTCTTT. Translation gives CASSLDRPNGAFF.

V is TRBV5-1 and J is TRBJ2-3; 10 bases align to TRBD2. The germline gives CDR1 SGHRS, CDR2 YFSETQ. CDR3 length equals 17 residues. J was trimmed by 4 bases and V by 3 bases; bases with no gene match: 11. The chain's CDR3 is CASSSTTSSGRPDTQYF. In DNA, the CDR3 is TGCGCCAGCAGCTCAACGACCTCTAGCGGGAGACCAGATACGCAGTATTTT.

This clonotype occurred many times. V usage is TRBV2 and J usage is TRBJ2-3; D is perhaps TRBD2 (6 bases). CDR1 is SNHLY and CDR2 is FYNNEI in the germline V gene. The CDR3 sequence is 15 residues long. Trimming removed 4 bases at V and 0 bases at J, with 11 bases between. The CDR3 reads CASSVGTRSTDTQYF. CDR3 bases: TGTGCCAGCAGTGTTGGGACTCGGAGCACAGATACGCAGTATTTT.

In its sample, this clonotype was seen many times. The V and J genes are TRBV20-1 and TRBJ1-3; D remains unclear. V lost 2 bases and J lost 0, with 14 bases in between. Germline V gene lookup returns CDR1 DFQATT and CDR2 SNEGSKA (reference sequence). This CDR3 is built from 16 residues. CDR3 DNA sequence: TGCAGTGCTAGAATCAAGCCCACTGACTCTGGAAACACCATATATTTT. It translates to CSARIKPTDSGNTIYF.

For this clonotype: Because the CDR3's place on the DNA is in doubt, the DNA is left out and the CDR3 is given as listed by TCRdb. This chain links TRBV28 with TRBJ2-7; the table's D call, TRBD2, was not checked against the DNA. The CDR3 length equals 23 residues, ends included. Germline V gene lookup returns CDR1 MDHEN and CDR2 SYDVKM. CDR3 sequence: CASRKWGNQPQHFGDGTRYEQYV.

This clonotype ranks as medium-sized. This chain connects TRBV5-1 to TRBJ1-4; 10 nucleotides align to TRBD1. The CDR3 contains 15 residues. The V gene end was trimmed by 4 bases and the J gene end by 8 bases; junction bases not matched to a gene: 8. Germline-derived CDR1 and CDR2 are SGHRS and YFSETQ. The CDR3 DNA follows: TGCGCCAGCAGCGATCCGGGACAGGGGAGGGAAAAACTGTTTTTT. Translating gives CASSDPGQGREKLFF.

By share of the sample, this clonotype is medium-sized. The chain uses TRBV29-1 and TRBJ1-1; possible D gene TRBD1, 6 bases. The length of the CDR3 is 13 residues. CDR1 is SQVTM, CDR2 ANQGSEA, per germline. Trimming removed 1 base from V and 1 base from J, with 7 bases in between. CDR3 sequence: CSVEGQENTEAFF. CDR3 coding DNA: TGCAGCGTTGAAGGACAGGAGAACACTGAAGCTTTCTTT. Full variable domain (outside the CDR3, taken from reference TRBV29-1 and TRBJ1-1): SAVISQKPSRDICQRGTSLTIQCQVDSQVTMMFWYRQQPGQSLTLIATANQGSEATYESGFVIDKFPISRPNLTFSTLTVSNMSPEDSSIYLCSVEGQENTEAFFGQGTRLTVV.